Shown below are 6 T cell receptor beta chains from a single sample sequenced in a study of PD-1 blockade in classical Hodgkin lymphoma. TCRdb's table, derived via immunoSEQ multiplex PCR, lists solely in-frame clones and lacks some. The table lists roughly 90,000 clones, roughly 81% of them singletons, with less than 20% in the top ten. Every patient had relapsed following autologous stem cell transplantation, and cohorts differed in brentuximab vedotin exposure. The material was peripheral blood mononuclear cells (PBMCs), obtained before the second cycle of nivolumab. Source of these receptors: a human donor with classical Hodgkin lymphoma.

The rearrangement links TRBV27 to TRBJ2-1; D remains ambiguous. The CDR3 is 16 residues long. Germline V gives CDR1 MNHEY, CDR2 SMNVEV (reference sequence). Deletions cut 0 bases from V and 0 bases from J, with 9 bases between. CDR3: CASSLSLRYSYNEQFF. The DNA for the CDR3 is TGTGCCAGCAGTTTATCCTTGCGATACTCCTACAATGAGCAGTTCTTC.

As regards this clone: The same CDR3 can be traced to other DNA sequences in this sample. This rearrangement joins TRBV9 to TRBJ2-3; D is unresolved. Trimming cost V 0 bases and J 3 bases, with 5 bases left between them. The CDR3 runs 13 residues. The germline V gene encodes CDR1 SGDLS and CDR2 YYNGEE. This CDR3 reads CASSVGRTDTQYF. In DNA form, the CDR3 reads TGTGCCAGCAGCGTAGGACGGACAGATACGCAGTATTTT.

This chain uses TRBV6-1 with TRBJ2-7, with D perhaps TRBD1 or TRBD2 (6 bases each). Per germline, CDR1 MNHNS and CDR2 SASEGT. Trimming took 0 bases from V and 4 from J, leaving 16 bases between them. This CDR3 comprises 16 residues. CDR3 DNA: TGTGCCAGCAGTGAAGCGTGGGGGGCCCGTCGATACGAGCAGTACTTC. This encodes CASSEAWGARRYEQYF.

This clone was picked up one time. The CDR3 coding sequence is TGTGCCAGCCGGACACAGGGGGGATTCACAGATACGCAGTATTTT. Amino acids: CASRTQGGFTDTQYF. The chain carries TRBV18 and TRBJ2-3; 8 bases match TRBD1. Per germline, CDR1 KGHSH and CDR2 LQKENI. This CDR3 spans 15 amino acids. After removal of 8 bases from V and 2 bases from J, the junction contained 9 bases not matched to a gene.

This clone was recorded only once. This chain connects TRBV25-1 to TRBJ1-6; no firm D call. The CDR3 is 14 residues long. The V gene lost 4 bases and the J gene lost 0 bases, with 4 bases spanning the gap. CDR1 MGHDK and CDR2 SYGVNS come from the germline V gene. The CDR3 reads CASSASSYNSPLHF. CDR3 nucleotide sequence: TGTGCCAGCAGTGCCAGCTCCTATAATTCACCCCTCCACTTT.

The chain employs TRBV27 and TRBJ1-2, with D possibly TRBD1 on 6 matching bases. Germline values: CDR1 MNHEY, CDR2 SMNVEV (reference sequence). V lost 1 base to trimming and J lost 7 bases, with 19 bases between them. This CDR3 region has 16 residues. The DNA for the CDR3 is TGTGCCAGCAGTTTATGGTTGGGGGGCCCCAAGACTGGCTACACCTTC. Amino acids: CASSLWLGGPKTGYTF.